The clone carrying this TCR beta chain is medium-sized in the sample. This record belongs to a study of CXCR3 chemokines and chemotherapy response in bladder cancer. TCRdb recomputed calls from the PCR reads with MiXCR, one row per CDR3 protein. Of approximately 2,300 distinct CDR3 sequences in the sample, about 16% were seen once. The germline V gene has CDR1 MNHEY and CDR2 SVGAGI. Deletions cut 5 bases from V and 9 bases from J, with 16 bases between. This CDR3 comprises 13 residues. The source is a human donor with bladder cancer that responded to neoadjuvant chemotherapy. Collection took place from a patient whose treatment included neoadjuvant chemotherapy. The chain joins TRBV6-5 to TRBJ1-1; D uncertain. The CDR3 protein is CASSITLSRQAFF. CDR3 in DNA: TGTGCCAGCAGTATTACACTGTCTCGGCAAGCTTTCTTT.